This passage covers 18 T cell receptor beta chains from one sample sequenced in a study of CD8 T cells in ankylosing spondylitis (dated by TCRdb to about 2017). Preparation of the library involved 5' RACE. Reads for this sample came from an Illumina HiSeq 2500. TCRdb passed the public sequencing reads through fastp at Q25 and MiXCR, retaining productive beta sequences. Entries that share a CDR3 protein sequence are merged under the most common genes and DNA. In all, the sample holds more than 150,000 distinct CDR3 sequences, and 10% to 15% of those were seen once. The ten largest clones take up about 11% of the sample. Sequenced sample: blood, either unsorted or a sorted T cell fraction (not recorded which). The source of these receptors is a female donor with ankylosing spondylitis or in good health (not recorded which).

This chain uses TRBV11-2 with TRBJ2-3; 7 bases are shared with TRBD2. Germline V gives CDR1 SGHAT, CDR2 FQNNGV. J lost 4 bases, V lost 2 bases, and 9 bases had no gene match. The CDR3 is made up of 16 amino acids. The CDR3 spells CASSLYGRISADTQYF. In DNA, the CDR3 is TGTGCCAGCAGCTTATACGGGAGGATCAGCGCAGATACGCAGTATTTT.

Points on this clonotype: An end of the junction does not agree with germline; a read error may underlie this. The chain employs TRBV12-3 or TRBV12-4 and TRBJ2-2; the match to TRBD2 covers 14 bases. There are 15 residues in the CDR3. Here the CDR3 reads CASRYGLAGGGERFF. CDR3 sequence (DNA): TGTGCCAGCAGATATGGACTAGCGGGAGGCGGGGAGCGGTTTTTT.

In its sample, this clonotype was seen a few times. For the CDR3, the DNA is TGTGCCAGCAGTATGGAACAGGGAGGTGAGCAGTTCTTC. Translating it yields CASSMEQGGEQFF. V is TRBV12-3 or TRBV12-4 and J is TRBJ2-1; the D call may be TRBD1 or TRBD2 (6 bases each). V lost 5 bases and J 9 bases, leaving 14 bases between the germline ends. The CDR3 totals 13 residues.

Notes on this clonotype: One end of the junction does not line up with germline, which may come from a read error. The V and J genes are TRBV20-1 and TRBJ1-5, with D uncertain. The germline gives CDR1 DFQATT, CDR2 SNEGSKA (reference sequence). The CDR3 has 17 amino acids. This CDR3 reads CCARDLGPESSNQPQHF. CDR3 sequence (DNA): TGCTGTGCTAGAGACCTCGGGCCAGAAAGTAGCAATCAGCCCCAGCATTTT.

This clonotype was seen repeatedly, ten times or more. The chain employs TRBV7-2 and TRBJ2-2; 8 bases match TRBD2. V lost 4 bases and J lost 7; bases outside the gene matches: 5. This CDR3 has 14 residues. CDR1 SGHTA and CDR2 FQGNSA come from the germline V gene. The CDR3 here is CASSSGLGGGELFF. The DNA of the CDR3 is TGTGCCAGCAGCTCGGGACTAGGGGGCGGGGAGCTGTTTTTT. Combining the CDR3 with reference TRBV7-2 and TRBJ2-2 gives the whole variable domain GAGVSQSPSNKVTEKGKDVELRCDPISGHTALYWYRQSLGQGLEFLIYFQGNSAPDKSGLPSDRFSAERTGGSVSTLTIQRTQQEDSAVYLCASSSGLGGGELFFGEGSRLTVL.

This rearrangement joins TRBV18 to TRBJ1-1; D is ambiguous. The CDR3 totals 13 residues. Between the trimmed V and J ends, which lost 6 bases and 6 bases, there was a span of 14 bases. Looked up from germline, CDR1 is KGHSH and CDR2 is LQKENI. The CDR3 coding sequence is TGTGCCAGCTCCGCGACACCCCAAGCTGAAGCTTTCTTT. Translation: CASSATPQAEAFF.

The chain links TRBV29-1 to TRBJ2-5, with TRBD1 matching over 8 bases. After removal of 7 bases from V and 3 bases from J, the junction contained 1 base not matched to a gene. The CDR3 extends over 11 amino acids. Germline CDR1 SQVTM, CDR2 ANQGSEA. The DNA of the CDR3 is TGCAGCGGGGGACAGGAAGAGACCCAGTACTTC. This translates into CSGGQEETQYF.

This clonotype has a count of ten or more. The chain employs TRBV12-3 or TRBV12-4 and TRBJ1-2, with a tentative D call TRBD1 (5 bases). V lost 5 bases and J lost 5, with 9 bases in between. The CDR3 is 12 amino acids. The CDR3 nucleotides are TGTGCCAGCAGTGCCACAGGTTATGGCTACACCTTC. It specifies CASSATGYGYTF.

This clonotype appeared many times. This chain links TRBV11-2 with TRBJ2-1; D is undetermined. The CDR3 has 14 residues. Germline CDR1 is SGHAT and CDR2 is FQNNGV. Trimming took off 0 bases at V and 3 bases at J, with 6 bases between the two ends. CDR3 DNA sequence: TGTGCCAGCAGCTTAGATTCAGACTACAATGAGCAGTTCTTC. Protein: CASSLDSDYNEQFF.

This clonotype was picked up many times. This chain uses TRBV20-1 with TRBJ1-4; D may be TRBD1 (6 bases). The germline V gene encodes CDR1 DFQATT and CDR2 SNEGSKA (reference sequence). The CDR3 runs 14 residues. V lost 4 bases to trimming and J lost 2 bases, with 11 bases between them. The CDR3 here is CSATEGGTNEKLFF. Here the CDR3 DNA reads TGCAGTGCTACGGAGGGGGGCACTAATGAAAAACTGTTTTTT.

Concerning this clonotype itself: This may be a read error, as it is one base from a much larger clone. The V gene is TRBV5-1, the J gene TRBJ2-1; perhaps TRBD2 as D (6 bases). CDR3 length: 15 residues. Per the germline V gene, CDR1 is SGHRS and CDR2 is YFSETQ. The CDR3 loop reads CASSTSGTGYNEQLF. CDR3 bases: TGCGCCAGCAGCACTTCCGGGACTGGCTACAATGAGCAGCTCTTC.

For this clonotype: This may stem from a read error, because a much larger clone lies one nucleotide away. This chain connects TRBV7-2 to TRBJ2-5; 9 nucleotides agree with TRBD2. The germline V gene encodes CDR1 SGHTA and CDR2 FQGNSA. The CDR3 spans 16 residues. The CDR3 spells CASSLRLAAIQEAQYF. The CDR3 DNA reads TGTGCCAGCAGCTTAAGACTAGCGGCGATACAAGAGGCCCAGTACTTC. Filled out from reference TRBV7-2 and TRBJ2-5, the complete variable domain reads GAGVSQSPSNKVTEKGKDVELRCDPISGHTALYWYRQSLGQGLEFLIYFQGNSAPDKSGLPSDRFSAERTGGSVSTLTIQRTQQEDSAVYLCASSLRLAAIQEAQYFGPGTRLLVL.

This clonotype appeared many times. V is TRBV15 and J is TRBJ2-2, with a weak D call TRBD2 (5 bases). Looked up from germline, CDR1 is LNHNV and CDR2 is YYDKDF (reference sequence). This CDR3 comprises 15 residues. The V and J ends lost 5 bases and 3 bases respectively, with 13 bases between them. The CDR3 loop reads CATSGLLGYTGELFF. CDR3 DNA: TGTGCCACCAGCGGTCTACTAGGCTACACCGGGGAGCTGTTTTTT.

The chain carries TRBV10-3 and TRBJ1-1; D might be TRBD1 (6 bases). Trimming cost V 7 bases and J 3 bases, with 12 bases left between them. CDR1 and CDR2 from the germline V gene are ENHRY and SYGVKD. CDR3 length: 13 residues. CDR3 loop: CAIKDSIYTEAFF. CDR3 coding DNA: TGTGCCATCAAGGACAGTATTTACACTGAAGCTTTCTTT.

The V gene is TRBV7-6, the J gene TRBJ1-1; D is possibly TRBD1 (5 bases). V gave up 4 bases and J gave up 4 bases, with 13 bases separating them. CDR3 length: 14 amino acids. Per germline, CDR1 SGHVS and CDR2 FNYEAQ. CDR3 bases: TGTGCCAGCAGCTCGCGCAGGGCGGGCACTGAAGCTTTCTTT. This sequence encodes CASSSRRAGTEAFF.

The V and J genes are TRBV27 and TRBJ1-5; TRBD1 might be the D (5 bases). Germline lookup yields CDR1 MNHEY and CDR2 SMNVEV (reference sequence). The length of the CDR3 is 15 residues. Between the trimmed V and J ends, which lost 2 bases and 3 bases, there was a span of 11 bases. For the CDR3, the DNA is TGTGCCAGCAGTTTAATGTGGGGGGACAATCAGCCCCAGCATTTT. This translates into CASSLMWGDNQPQHF.

The J gene is TRBJ1-6, the V gene TRBV5-1; 10 bases align to TRBD1. CDR1 is SGHRS and CDR2 is YFSETQ in the germline V gene. The CDR3 is 17 residues long. Unmatched junction bases numbered 7, after V lost 0 bases and J lost 7 bases. The DNA for the CDR3 is TGCGCCAGCAGCTTGGGCGGGACAGGGGCCTCAAATTCACCCCTCCACTTT. Translating it yields CASSLGGTGASNSPLHF.

CDR3 protein: CSVAGVIEQFF. The CDR3 DNA sequence: TGCAGTGTGGCGGGAGTCATTGAGCAGTTCTTC. This chain links TRBV20-1 with TRBJ2-1, with TRBD2 matching over 7 bases. The germline V gene has CDR1 DFQATT and CDR2 SNEGSKA (reference sequence). V lost 7 bases to trimming and J lost 9 bases; unmatched junction nucleotides: 6. The CDR3 is 11 amino acids.